This is a list of T cell receptor beta chains from one sample in a study of cytomegalovirus exposure and HLA in healthy donors. The data were produced by immunoSEQ multiplex PCR, yet TCRdb's version contains in-frame clones alone and is incomplete. The sample consists of tens of thousands of clones, approximately 95% of them appearing once. The sequenced sample was PBMCs. The receptors derive from a woman between 18 and 30 years old in good health and CMV-seronegative. Both conserved end residues are part of each CDR3. D genes are given only for firm matches. The listing skips clone size in some rows; elsewhere it reads once, few, many or a size class.

TRBJ1-2 | . | . | TRBV6-6 | CASRQTDYGYTF | TGTGCCAGCAGGCAGACAGACTATGGCTACACCTTC
TRBJ1-2 | . | . | TRBV6-4 | CASSSGNYGYTF | TGTGCCAGCAGCTCCGGGAACTATGGCTACACCTTC
TRBJ1-6 | TRBD1 | . | TRBV19 | CASRLTGFNSPLHF | TGTGCCAGTAGATTGACAGGGTTTAATTCACCCCTCCACTTT
TRBJ1-1 | . | . | TRBV6-5 | CASRTIEGTEAFF | TGTGCCAGCAGGACAATTGAGGGAACTGAAGCTTTCTTT
TRBJ2-6 | TRBD2 | once | TRBV5-4 | CASSLDPLAGVGGANVLTF | TGTGCCAGCAGCTTGGATCCGCTAGCGGGAGTGGGTGGGGCCAACGTCCTGACTTTC
TRBJ2-2 | TRBD2 | . | TRBV11-3 | CASSLLGLARPRELFF | TGTGCCAGCAGCTTATTGGGACTAGCAAGGCCCCGGGAGCTGTTTTTT
TRBJ2-7 | TRBD2 | . | TRBV7-2 | CASTDRGSSYEQYF | TGTGCCAGCACCGACCGCGGGAGCTCCTACGAGCAGTACTTC
TRBJ2-7 | . | . | TRBV11-2 | CASSPGAPGEQYF | TGTGCCAGCAGTCCAGGGGCCCCGGGGGAGCAGTACTTC
TRBJ2-7 | . | . | TRBV12-5 | CASGLAGSSYEQYF | TGTGCTAGTGGTTTGGCGGGGTCGAGCTACGAGCAGTACTTC
TRBJ2-1 | . | . | TRBV13 | CASSLGGGTEQFF | TGTGCCAGCAGCTTAGGCGGGGGTACGGAGCAGTTCTTC
TRBJ1-5 | . | . | TRBV27 | CASSGRLNQPQHF | TGTGCCAGCAGCGGGAGGCTCAATCAGCCCCAGCATTTT
TRBJ1-4 | TRBD1 | . | TRBV28 | CASSLWGTGSNEKLFF | TGTGCCAGCAGTTTATGGGGGACAGGCTCTAATGAAAAACTGTTTTTT
TRBJ2-1 | . | . | TRBV18 | CASSPTGRDEQFF | TGTGCCAGCTCACCTACAGGGAGGGATGAGCAGTTCTTC
TRBJ2-7 | TRBD2 | . | TRBV7-2 | CASSLYAGGDEQYF | TGTGCCAGCAGCTTATACGCGGGAGGGGACGAGCAGTACTTC
TRBJ1-5 | TRBD1 | . | TRBV4-1 | CASSQDHGAGGYNQPQHF | TGCGCCAGCAGCCAAGATCATGGGGCAGGGGGCTACAATCAGCCCCAGCATTTT
TRBJ1-6 | . | . | TRBV9 | CASSVGERDSPLHF | TGTGCCAGCAGCGTAGGAGAGCGGGATTCACCCCTCCACTTT
TRBJ1-6 | . | . | TRBV4-1 | CASSQVRGLSPLHF | TGCGCCAGCAGCCAAGTCAGGGGTTTATCACCCCTCCACTTT
TRBJ1-2 | . | . | TRBV7-8 | CASSLARGGSGYTF | TGTGCCAGCAGCTTAGCTCGAGGGGGAAGTGGCTACACCTTC
TRBJ1-6 | . | . | TRBV6-5 | CASSYSNRDFTFGLHF | TGTGCCAGCAGTTACTCAAACCGGGACTTCACGTTTGGCCTCCACTTT
TRBJ2-2 | TRBD1 | . | TRBV18 | CASSPGEKRTGDPGELFF | TGTGCCAGCTCACCGGGAGAAAAGAGGACAGGGGATCCCGGGGAGCTGTTTTTT
TRBJ2-5 | . | . | TRBV4-1 | CASSQDTSQETQYF | TGCGCCAGCAGCCAAGATACGAGCCAAGAGACCCAGTACTTC
TRBJ2-7 | TRBD2 | once | TRBV9 | CASSYRAGGPHEQYF | TGTGCCAGCAGCTATCGAGCGGGGGGGCCCCACGAGCAGTACTTC
TRBJ2-7 | TRBD2 | . | TRBV9 | CASSVLAGGGEQYF | TGTGCCAGCAGCGTATTGGCGGGAGGCGGCGAGCAGTACTTC